What follows describes a single T cell receptor (beta chain). This clonotype was seen at least ten times. Base-call qualities are not available, and no considerably larger clone is one nucleotide away. The data are from a study of T cells after yellow fever vaccination (dated by TCRdb to the late 2010s). Context from the whole study: Staining for CD3, CD45RA, CCR7 and CD95 was used to sort memory subsets (EM, EMRA, CM and Tscm) on a BD FACS Aria III. To follow T-cell clones before and after primary and booster YFV17D yellow fever vaccination, bulk TCR alpha and beta repertoires were sequenced over time. The SMART-Seq v4 Ultra Low Input RNA kit was used to prepare libraries from fractions with low cell numbers. The cohort comprised two healthy male donors, one aged 18 to 30 and one aged 30 to 39 years. Blood was collected at multiple timepoints before and after primary and secondary immunization, and bulk PBMC replicates and cell subsets were isolated. Memory subsets were sorted on days 0, 15 and 45 and at 18 months following primary vaccination, and on days 0, 15 and 45 following the 30-year booster.

What the study reported, not specific to this receptor: In the sorted memory subsets on day 0, nearly all of the vaccine-responding clonotypes fell below detection. After the booster, most of the clones that had expanded following primary vaccination were detected again (roughly 97% of CD4 and roughly 88% of CD8), which suggests that memory was broadly maintained. Computational filtering was required because FACS-sorted repertoires could contain abundant contaminating clonotypes from the bulk population. Because only a couple of donors were included in the study, the extent to which the findings can be generalized is limited. Compared with the primary T-cell response, the secondary T-cell response was faster but weaker, reaching its peak on day 5 rather than on day 15. A small share of clonotypes occurred in both CD4 and CD8 compartments, likely arising from convergent recombination.

TCR cDNA was synthesized by 5'RACE template switching, which introduced a universal primer site and unique molecular identifiers. Priming for cDNA synthesis came from both the TCR alpha and TCR beta constant segments. Library amplification involved two PCR steps, and the second step added sample barcodes and sequencing adapters. Sequencing of libraries was performed on Illumina HiSeq 2500 (2x100 bp) or NovaSeq (2x150 bp). In the paper's pipeline: MIGEC handled demultiplexing of reads and collapsing into UMI consensus sequences, while MiXCR performed V(D)J alignment. Vaccine-responding clonotypes were defined with edgeR using replicate PBMC samples, requiring FDR below 0.01 and a log2 fold change above 5 up to day 15. Bulk clonotypes were assigned CD4 or CD8 identity according to which sequenced CD4 or CD8 repertoire held them at higher abundance. To estimate how each clone was distributed across memory phenotypes, clonotype frequencies in memory subsets were weighted by FACS-sorted cell numbers. The public reads were run again by TCRdb, first through fastp at Q25 and then through MiXCR, and only productive beta chains were kept. When rows share a CDR3 protein, they turn into one entry using the most common DNA and genes. It is TCRdb's table, rather than the study itself, that gives the V and J calls and clone size. The sample table contains under 40,000 distinct CDR3 sequences; only one count was recorded for 6.5% to 8% of them. The ten most abundant clones make up roughly 23% of the sample.

The treatment or condition label, read with the paper, signifies: live attenuated yellow fever vaccine strain. PBMCs were isolated from peripheral blood using a standard Ficoll-Paque protocol. RNA from sorted memory subsets was extracted with the RNeasy Micro Kit. CDR1 and CDR2 are read off the germline V gene as SQVTM and ANQGSEA. Spanning cysteine to phenylalanine, the CDR3 consists of 13 amino acids. Only CDR3 DNA remains: 39 bases, in frame from the first base. Relative to germline, V is 6 bases shorter and J is 10 bases shorter, with 18 bases between their ends. This TCR came from a man aged 18-30 years who received the YFV17D yellow fever vaccine. The sample in question was PBMCs, either bulk or a sorted T-cell subset (CD4+, CD8+, memory, or dextramer-sorted; not recorded which), obtained on the day of the first yellow fever vaccination. The sequence joins TRBV29-1 to TRBJ1-4; the D gene is not confidently resolved. The DNA sequence follows: TGCAGCGTCATAGCCGAAGGGAATCCAAAACTGTTTTTT. Its translation reads: CSVIAEGNPKLFF.